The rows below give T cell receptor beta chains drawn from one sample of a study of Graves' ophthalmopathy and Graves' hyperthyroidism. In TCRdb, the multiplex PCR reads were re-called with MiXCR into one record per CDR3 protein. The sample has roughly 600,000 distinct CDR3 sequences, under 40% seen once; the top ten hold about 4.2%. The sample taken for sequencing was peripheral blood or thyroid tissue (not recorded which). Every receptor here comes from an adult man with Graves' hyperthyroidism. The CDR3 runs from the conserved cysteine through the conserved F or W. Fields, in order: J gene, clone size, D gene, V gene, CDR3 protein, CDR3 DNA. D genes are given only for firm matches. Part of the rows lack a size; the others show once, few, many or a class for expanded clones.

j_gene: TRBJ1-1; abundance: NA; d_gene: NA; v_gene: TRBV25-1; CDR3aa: CASSVLGLNTEAFF; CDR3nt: TGTGCCAGCAGCGTGCTGGGCCTGAACACTGAAGCTTTCTTT
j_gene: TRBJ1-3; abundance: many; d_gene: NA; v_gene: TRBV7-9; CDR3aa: CASRSSSQATGNTIYF; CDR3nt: TGTGCCAGCAGATCTTCCTCCCAGGCAACTGGAAACACCATATATTTT
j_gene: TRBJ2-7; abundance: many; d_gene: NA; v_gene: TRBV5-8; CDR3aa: CASSFWGAYEQYF; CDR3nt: TGTGCCAGCAGCTTTTGGGGGGCCTACGAGCAGTACTTC
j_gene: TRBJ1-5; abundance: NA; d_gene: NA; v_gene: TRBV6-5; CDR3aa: CASSYSESSGEHF; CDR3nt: TGTGCCAGCAGTTACTCGGAGTCTAGCGGAGAGCATTTT
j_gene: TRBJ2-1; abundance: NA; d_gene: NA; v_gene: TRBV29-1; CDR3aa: CSVGRDGANEQFF; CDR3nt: TGCAGCGTTGGGAGGGATGGCGCTAATGAGCAGTTCTTC
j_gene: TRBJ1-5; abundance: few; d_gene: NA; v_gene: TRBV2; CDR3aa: CASSLSLADQPQHF; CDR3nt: TGTGCCAGCAGTTTATCCTTGGCAGACCAGCCCCAGCATTTT
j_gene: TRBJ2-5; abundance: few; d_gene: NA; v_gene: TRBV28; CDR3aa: CASIDGYQETQYF; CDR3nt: TGTGCCAGCATTGACGGGTACCAAGAGACCCAGTACTTC
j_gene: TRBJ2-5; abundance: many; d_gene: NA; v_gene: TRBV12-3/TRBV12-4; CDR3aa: CASSFRDTYQETQYF; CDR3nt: TGTGCCAGCAGTTTTCGGGACACGTACCAAGAGACCCAGTACTTC
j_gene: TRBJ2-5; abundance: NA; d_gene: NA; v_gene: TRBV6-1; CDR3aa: CASSRLDSWETQYF; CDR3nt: TGTGCCAGCAGTAGGCTGGACAGTTGGGAGACCCAGTACTTC
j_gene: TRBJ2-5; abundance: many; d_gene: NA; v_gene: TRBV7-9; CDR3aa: CASSLVQVIQETQYF; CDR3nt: TGTGCCAGCAGCTTAGTGCAAGTCATACAAGAGACCCAGTACTTC
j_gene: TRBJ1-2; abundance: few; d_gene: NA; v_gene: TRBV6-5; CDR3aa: CASSSLILTVYGYTF; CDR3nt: TGTGCCAGCAGCTCCTTAATCTTGACCGTCTATGGCTACACCTTC
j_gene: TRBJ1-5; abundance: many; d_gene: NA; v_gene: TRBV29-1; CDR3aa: CSVVWGSGANQPQHF; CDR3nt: TGCAGCGTTGTCTGGGGCTCAGGGGCCAATCAGCCCCAGCATTTT
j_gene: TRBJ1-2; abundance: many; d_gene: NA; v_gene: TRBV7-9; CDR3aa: CASSTGRSQANYGYTF; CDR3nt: TGTGCCAGCAGCACGGGACGTTCCCAAGCTAACTATGGCTACACCTTC
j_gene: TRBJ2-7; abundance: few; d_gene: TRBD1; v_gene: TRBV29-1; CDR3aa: CSVVRDRGAEQYF; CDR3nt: TGCAGCGTTGTAAGAGACAGGGGTGCCGAGCAGTACTTC
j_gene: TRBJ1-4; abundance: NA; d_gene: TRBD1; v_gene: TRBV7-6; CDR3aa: CASSLGTGSYEKLSF; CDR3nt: TGTGCCAGCAGCTTGGGGACAGGGAGCTATGAAAAACTGTCTTTT
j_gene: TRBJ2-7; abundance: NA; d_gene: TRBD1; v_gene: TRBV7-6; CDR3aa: CASSSGGQGYEQYF; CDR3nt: TGTGCCAGCAGCAGCGGCGGACAGGGCTACGAGCAGTACTTC
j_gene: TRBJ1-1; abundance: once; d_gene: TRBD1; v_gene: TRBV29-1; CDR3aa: CSVGYQGAGPEAFF; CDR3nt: TGCAGCGTTGGTTACCAGGGGGCCGGACCTGAAGCTTTCTTT
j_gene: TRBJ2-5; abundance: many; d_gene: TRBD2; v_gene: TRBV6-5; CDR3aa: CASSRTSGDIGETQYF; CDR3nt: TGTGCCAGCAGCCGGACTAGCGGGGATATCGGAGAGACCCAGTACTTC
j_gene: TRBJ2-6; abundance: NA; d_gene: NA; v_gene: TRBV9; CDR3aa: CASSEGVGLGLTF; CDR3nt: TGTGCCAGCAGTGAAGGAGTGGGGCTCGGCCTGACTTTC
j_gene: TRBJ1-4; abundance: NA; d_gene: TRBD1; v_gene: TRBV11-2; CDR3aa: CASSLRTGGISNEKLFF; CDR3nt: TGTGCCAGCAGCCTTCGGACAGGGGGCATCTCTAATGAAAAACTGTTTTTT
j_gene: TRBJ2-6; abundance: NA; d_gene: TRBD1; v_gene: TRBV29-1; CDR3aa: CSVERDRAGANVLTF; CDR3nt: TGCAGCGTTGAGAGGGACAGGGCTGGGGCCAACGTCCTGACTTTC
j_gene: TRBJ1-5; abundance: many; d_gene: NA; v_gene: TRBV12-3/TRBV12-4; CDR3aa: CASSFGGSQPQHF; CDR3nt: TGTGCCAGCAGTTTCGGGGGAAGTCAGCCCCAGCATTTT
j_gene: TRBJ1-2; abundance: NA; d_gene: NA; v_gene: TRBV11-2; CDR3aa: CAGAILGGKRGYTF; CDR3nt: TGTGCCGGAGCGATACTCGGGGGCAAGCGTGGCTACACCTTC
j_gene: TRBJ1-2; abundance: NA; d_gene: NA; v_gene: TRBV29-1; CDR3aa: CSVAGASTDTNYGYTF; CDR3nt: TGCAGCGTCGCAGGGGCTAGCACAGACACTAACTATGGCTACACCTTC
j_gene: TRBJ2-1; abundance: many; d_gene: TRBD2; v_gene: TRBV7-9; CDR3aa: CASSLDSGRALALYNEQFF; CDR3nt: TGTGCCAGCAGCTTAGATAGCGGGAGGGCCTTAGCACTATACAATGAGCAGTTCTTC
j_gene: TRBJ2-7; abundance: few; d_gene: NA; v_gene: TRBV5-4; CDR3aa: CASSLGLTGGPSYEQYF; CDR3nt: TGTGCCAGCAGCTTGGGTCTAACGGGGGGCCCTTCGTACGAGCAGTACTTC
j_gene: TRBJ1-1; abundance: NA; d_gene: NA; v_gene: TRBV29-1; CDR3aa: CSGGRLNTEAFF; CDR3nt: TGCAGCGGGGGACGGTTAAACACTGAAGCTTTCTTT
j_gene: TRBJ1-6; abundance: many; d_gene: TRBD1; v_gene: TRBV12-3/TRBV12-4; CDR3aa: CASSQGGTGNSPLHF; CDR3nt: TGTGCCAGCAGTCAGGGTGGGACAGGGAATTCACCCCTCCACTTT
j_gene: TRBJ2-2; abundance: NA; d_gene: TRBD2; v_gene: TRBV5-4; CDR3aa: CASSLSGRVTGELFF; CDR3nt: TGTGCCAGCAGCCTTAGCGGGAGGGTCACCGGGGAGCTGTTTTTT
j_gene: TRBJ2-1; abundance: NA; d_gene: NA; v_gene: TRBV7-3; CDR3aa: CASSLIPGGGDEQFF; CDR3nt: TGTGCCAGCAGCTTAATACCTGGCGGGGGCGATGAGCAGTTCTTC
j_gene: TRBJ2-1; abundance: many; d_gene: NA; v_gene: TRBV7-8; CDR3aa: CASSIRRPSDSYNEQFF; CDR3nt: TGTGCCAGCAGCATAAGACGGCCTTCAGACTCCTACAATGAGCAGTTCTTC
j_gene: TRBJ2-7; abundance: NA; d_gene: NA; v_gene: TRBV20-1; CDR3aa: CSASSLPYEQYF; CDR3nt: TGCAGTGCCAGCAGTCTCCCCTACGAGCAGTACTTC
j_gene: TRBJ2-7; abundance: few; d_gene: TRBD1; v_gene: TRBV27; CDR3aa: CASSSPQGASYEQYF; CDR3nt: TGTGCCAGCAGTTCCCCACAGGGGGCCTCCTACGAGCAGTACTTC
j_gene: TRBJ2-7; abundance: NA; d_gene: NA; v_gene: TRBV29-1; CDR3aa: CSKESRGYEQYF; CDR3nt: TGCAGCAAGGAATCTAGGGGCTACGAGCAGTACTTC
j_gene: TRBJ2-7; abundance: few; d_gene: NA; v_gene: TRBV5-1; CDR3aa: CASSLERHSSSYEQYF; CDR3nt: TGCGCCAGCAGCTTGGAGCGACATAGCAGCTCCTACGAGCAGTACTTC
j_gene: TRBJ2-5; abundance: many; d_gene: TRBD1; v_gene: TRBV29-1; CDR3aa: CSVRKTGAETQYF; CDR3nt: TGCAGCGTTAGAAAGACAGGGGCGGAGACCCAGTACTTC
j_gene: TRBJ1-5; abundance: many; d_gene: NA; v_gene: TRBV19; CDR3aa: CASSMWGARGFGNQPQHF; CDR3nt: TGTGCCAGTAGTATGTGGGGGGCACGGGGGTTTGGCAATCAGCCCCAGCATTTT
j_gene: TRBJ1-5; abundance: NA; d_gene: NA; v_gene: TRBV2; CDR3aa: CASSPATGARTQHF; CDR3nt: TGTGCCAGCAGCCCCGCCACGGGGGCTAGGACCCAGCATTTT
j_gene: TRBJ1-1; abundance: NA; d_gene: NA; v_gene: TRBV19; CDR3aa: CASGPRLGEQFF; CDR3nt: TGTGCCAGTGGCCCCAGGTTGGGTGAGCAGTTCTTT
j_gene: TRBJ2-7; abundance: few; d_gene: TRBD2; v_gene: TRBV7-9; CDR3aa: CASSQPGLASEQYF; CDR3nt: TGTGCCAGCAGTCAACCGGGACTAGCGAGCGAGCAGTACTTC
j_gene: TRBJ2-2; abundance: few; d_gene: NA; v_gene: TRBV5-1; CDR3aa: CASSLNGGWPVGELFF; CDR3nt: TGCGCCAGCAGCTTGAATGGGGGCTGGCCCGTCGGGGAGCTGTTTTTT
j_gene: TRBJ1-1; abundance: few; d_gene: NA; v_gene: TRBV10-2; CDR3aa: CASRGRGNTEAFF; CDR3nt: TGCGCCAGCAGGGGCCGCGGGAACACTGAAGCTTTCTTT
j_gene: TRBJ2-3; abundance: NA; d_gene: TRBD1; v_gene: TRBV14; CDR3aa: CATSDGRGTDTQYF; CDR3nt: TGTGCCACCAGTGATGGCAGGGGGACAGATACGCAGTATTTT
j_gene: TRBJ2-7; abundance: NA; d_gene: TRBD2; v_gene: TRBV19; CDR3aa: CASSISLAGEPYNEQYF; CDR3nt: TGTGCCAGTAGTATTTCGCTAGCGGGAGAACCCTACAATGAGCAGTACTTC
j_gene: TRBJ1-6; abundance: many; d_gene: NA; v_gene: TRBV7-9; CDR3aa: CASSLRQVDSPLHF; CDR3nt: TGTGCCAGCAGCCTCCGACAGGTGGACTCACCCCTCCACTTT
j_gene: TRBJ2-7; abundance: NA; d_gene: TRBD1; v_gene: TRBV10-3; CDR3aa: CASSRDSGNEQYF; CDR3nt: TGTGCCAGCAGCCGGGACAGCGGAAACGAGCAGTACTTC
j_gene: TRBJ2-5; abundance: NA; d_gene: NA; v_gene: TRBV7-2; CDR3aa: CASSLNSMESETQYF; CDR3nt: TGTGCCAGCAGCTTAAACTCCATGGAGAGTGAGACCCAGTACTTC
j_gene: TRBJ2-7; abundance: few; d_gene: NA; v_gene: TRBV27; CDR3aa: CASSESRTYEQYF; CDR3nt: TGTGCCAGCAGTGAGTCTAGAACCTACGAGCAGTACTTC
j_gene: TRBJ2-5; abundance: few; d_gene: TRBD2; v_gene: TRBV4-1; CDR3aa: CASSQDNSGTGETQYF; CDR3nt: TGCGCCAGCAGCCAAGATAACAGCGGGACGGGGGAGACCCAGTACTTC
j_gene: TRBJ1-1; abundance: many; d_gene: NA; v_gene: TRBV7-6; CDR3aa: CASSPPVKNTEAFF; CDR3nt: TGTGCCAGCAGCCCCCCCGTGAAGAACACTGAAGCTTTCTTT
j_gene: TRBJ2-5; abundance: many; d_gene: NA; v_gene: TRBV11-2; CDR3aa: CASSLSAETQYF; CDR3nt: TGTGCCAGCAGCTTAAGTGCGGAGACCCAGTACTTC
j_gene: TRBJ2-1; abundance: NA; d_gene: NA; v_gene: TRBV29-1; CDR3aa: CSVEDPGTFNEQFF; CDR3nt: TGCAGCGTTGAAGATCCCGGGACTTTCAATGAGCAGTTCTTC
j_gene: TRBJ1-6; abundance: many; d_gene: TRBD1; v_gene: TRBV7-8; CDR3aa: CASSLDPGQGSLGDSPLHF; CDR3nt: TGTGCCAGCAGCTTAGATCCGGGACAGGGATCCTTAGGCGATTCACCCCTCCACTTT
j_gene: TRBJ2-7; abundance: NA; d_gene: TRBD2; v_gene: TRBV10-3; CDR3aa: CASSLELAGLDGQYF; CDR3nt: TGTGCCAGCAGTCTCGAACTAGCGGGTCTGGACGGGCAGTACTTC
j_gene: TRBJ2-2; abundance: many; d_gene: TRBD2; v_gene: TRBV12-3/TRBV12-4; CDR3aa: CATTEDGRAGATGELFF; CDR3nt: TGTGCCACCACAGAGGACGGGAGGGCCGGAGCCACCGGGGAGCTGTTTTTT
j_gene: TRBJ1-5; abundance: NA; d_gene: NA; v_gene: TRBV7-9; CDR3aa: CASSQGPLEETQHF; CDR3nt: TGTGCCAGCAGCCAGGGCCCCTTGGAGGAGACCCAGCATTTT